This T cell receptor (beta chain) was identified during a study of cytomegalovirus exposure and HLA in healthy donors. Germline CDR1 is MGHRA and CDR2 is YSYEKL. The length of the CDR3 is 16 residues. 60 Vbeta and 13 Jbeta primers were used in PCR. Method: immunoSEQ multiplex PCR; TCRdb's copy keeps in-frame clones and lacks some. The sample records 190,000 or so clones, about 80% being singletons. On this clone: The antigen is unknown. One end of the junction fails to match germline, which may point to a read error.

Study-wide points: Follow-up analysis later connected one missense variant in DCLRE1C with trimming of TCR beta V- and J-genes. A later analysis associated about 18,000 TCR beta sequences with HLA alleles at a 0.05 false discovery rate. In a later analysis, compared with equally common non-associated chains, HLA-associated beta chains were more expanded. Among TCR beta chains, those listed as cytomegalovirus-associated numbered approximately 150.

Sequencing was performed on PBMCs. This sequence joins TRBV4-1 and TRBJ1-2, with a tentative D call TRBD1 (5 bases). The receptor comes from a boy between 5 and 17 years old in good health and CMV-seronegative. The CDR3 region is CASSRAAMSRDYGYTF. The CDR3 coding sequence is TGCGCCAGCAGCCGTGCCGCGATGTCCCGGGACTACGGCTACACCTTC.